One and the same sample provided the 16 T cell receptor beta chains below, sequenced in a study of blood T cell repertoires in COVID-19. The table came from immunoSEQ multiplex PCR; TCRdb's copy has only in-frame clones and leaves some out. This table holds 100,000 to 150,000 clones, 85% to 90% found once. Sequences were obtained from peripheral blood. These receptors were obtained from a man between 65 and 80 years old who had recovered from COVID-19.

This clone was seen just once. The chain recombines TRBV20-1 with TRBJ2-7; no firm D call. Trimming took off 3 bases at V and 1 base at J, with 7 bases between the two ends. The CDR3 is 12 amino acids. Germline loops: CDR1 DFQATT, CDR2 SNEGSKA (reference sequence). The CDR3 protein is CSASTSSYEQYF. The CDR3 bases are TGCAGTGCTAGTACCAGTTCCTACGAGCAGTACTTC.

The chain couples TRBV9 to TRBJ2-7, with D maybe TRBD1 (6 bases). The V gene lost 0 bases and the J gene lost 6 bases, with 13 bases spanning the gap. The CDR3 runs to 14 residues. The germline CDR1 and CDR2 sequences are SGDLS and YYNGEE. CDR3 in DNA: TGTGCCAGCAGCGTAGCTCCGGACAGCATCGAGCAGTACTTC. This translates into CASSVAPDSIEQYF.

The chain links TRBV19 to TRBJ1-5, with a possible D match to TRBD1 (5 bases). The V end was cut by 7 bases, the J end by 2 bases, with 18 bases between. In germline, CDR1 is LNHDA, CDR2 SQIVND (reference sequence). CDR3 length: 16 residues. CDR3 amino acids: CASNKQAVGGNQPQHF. For the CDR3, the DNA is TGTGCCAGTAACAAACAGGCGGTCGGAGGCAATCAGCCCCAGCATTTT. Full variable domain (missing parts from reference TRBV19 and TRBJ1-5): DGGITQSPKYLFRKEGQNVTLSCEQNLNHDAMYWYRQDPGQGLRLIYYSQIVNDFQKGDIAEGYSVSREKKESFPLTVTSAQKNPTAFYLCASNKQAVGGNQPQHFGDGTRLSIL.

The chain couples TRBV3-1 (or the pseudogene TRBV3-2) to TRBJ1-1, with TRBD1 identical over 9 bases. The CDR3 extends over 14 amino acids. With 4 bases clipped from V and 3 bases from J, the junction kept 3 bases outside the gene matches. Germline V gene lookup returns CDR1 LGHDT and CDR2 YNNKEL (reference sequence). CDR3 amino acids: CASSRGQGDTEAFF. CDR3 DNA sequence: TGTGCCAGCAGCCGGGGACAGGGAGACACTGAAGCTTTCTTT.

The gene calls are TRBV27 and TRBJ2-1; a possible D gene is TRBD1 (6 bases). Germline-derived CDR1 and CDR2 are MNHEY and SMNVEV (reference sequence). The CDR3 length is 14 residues. V gave up 6 bases and J gave up 9 bases, with 18 bases separating them. This chain's CDR3 is CASRPTGLVPEQFF. The CDR3 region has the DNA TGTGCCAGCAGACCCACAGGGTTAGTACCTGAGCAGTTCTTC.

This clone appeared once. The chain recombines TRBV12-3 or TRBV12-4 with TRBJ1-5; 7 bases are a match to TRBD1. V was clipped by 7 bases and J by 7 bases; unmatched bases: 7. The CDR3 consists of 13 residues. Here the CDR3 DNA reads TGTGCCAGCAAGGGTGCAGGGGGGCAGCCCCAGCATTTT. Its protein is CASKGAGGQPQHF.

The J gene is TRBJ2-1, the V gene TRBV15; no definite D call. CDR1 LNHNV and CDR2 YYDKDF come from the germline V gene (reference sequence). The CDR3 is 15 residues long. V lost 0 bases to trimming and J lost 4 bases, with 10 bases between them. The CDR3 here is CATSRDYSGYNEQFF. The CDR3 nucleotides read TGTGCCACCAGCAGAGATTATTCGGGTTACAATGAGCAGTTCTTC.

The rearrangement links TRBV19 to TRBJ1-5; D call uncertain. CDR1 and CDR2 (germline): LNHDA, SQIVND (reference sequence). There are 16 residues in the CDR3. Trimming removed 2 bases from V and 11 bases from J, with 22 bases in between. The CDR3 DNA reads as TGTGCCAGTAGTATAATGAGGGAGGGCTCCTACGGGACCCAGCATTTT. This codes for CASSIMREGSYGTQHF.

V gene TRBV28 combines with J gene TRBJ2-7; TRBD1 matches at 9 bases. V shed 5 bases, J shed 1 base, and the junction held 9 bases outside the gene matches. This CDR3 is built from 16 residues. Germline V CDR1 and CDR2: MDHEN, SYDVKM. Here the CDR3 reads CASSGKGTGPSYEQYF. The CDR3 bases are TGTGCCAGCAGTGGCAAAGGGACAGGGCCTTCCTACGAGCAGTACTTC.

V usage is TRBV5-6 and J usage is TRBJ1-6; no definite D call. The germline CDR1 and CDR2 sequences are SGHDT and YYEEEE. The V end lost 0 bases, the J end lost 11 bases, and 12 bases lay between the germline ends. The CDR3 has 14 residues. CDR3: CASSLVWGETPLHF. DNA for the CDR3: TGTGCCAGCAGCTTGGTGTGGGGAGAAACACCCCTCCACTTT.

This clone was picked up one time. This chain's CDR3 is CATSDLDKSFQETQYF. Here the CDR3 DNA reads TGTGCCACCAGTGATTTGGACAAGAGCTTCCAAGAGACCCAGTACTTC. V is TRBV24-1 and J is TRBJ2-5, with D uncertain. V was cut by 0 bases and J by 1 base, with 11 bases left in between. The germline V gene has CDR1 KGHDR and CDR2 SFDVKD. CDR3 length: 16 amino acids.

This clone has more than one count but fewer than ten. This chain links TRBV7-9 with TRBJ1-1, with 10 bases fitting TRBD1. CDR1 is SEHNR, CDR2 FQNEAQ, per germline (reference sequence). The CDR3 consists of 17 residues. V gave up 5 bases and J gave up 4 bases; unmatched junction bases: 13. The CDR3 bases are TGTGCCAGCAGCCCCAGGGCCGGGACAGGGGTATCCACTGAAGCTTTCTTT. As protein: CASSPRAGTGVSTEAFF.

The rearrangement uses TRBV4-2 and TRBJ2-3; 9 bases match TRBD2. With 0 bases clipped from V and 3 bases from J, the junction kept 7 bases outside the gene matches. CDR1 and CDR2 from the germline V gene are LGHNA and YNFKEQ. This CDR3 region has 17 residues. The CDR3 here is CASSQDEASGVTDTQYF. The DNA for the CDR3 is TGTGCCAGCAGCCAAGACGAGGCTAGCGGGGTGACAGATACGCAGTATTTT.

V is TRBV30 and J is TRBJ2-3, with unresolved D. The CDR3 contains 15 residues. Between the trimmed V and J ends, which lost 0 bases and 0 bases, there was a span of 10 bases. Germline CDR1 reads GTSNPN; CDR2 reads SVGIG (reference sequence). CDR3 sequence: CAWSVYVSSTDTQYF. CDR3 DNA: TGTGCCTGGAGTGTATATGTATCTAGCACAGATACGCAGTATTTT. The full variable domain, rest sourced from reference TRBV30 and TRBJ2-3, is SQTIHQWPATLVQPVGSPLSLECTVEGTSNPNLYWYRQAAGRGLQLLFYSVGIGQISSEVPQNLSASRPQDRQFILSSKKLLLSDSGFYLCAWSVYVSSTDTQYFGPGTRLTVL.

The J gene is TRBJ2-2, the V gene TRBV4-2; D is unresolved. In germline, CDR1 is LGHNA, CDR2 YNFKEQ. V was shortened by 4 bases and J by 5 bases, with 11 bases between the two germline ends. The CDR3 covers 14 residues. For the CDR3, the DNA is TGTGCCAGCAGCCCCCCCGACGGGACCGGGGAGCTGTTTTTT. Its protein is CASSPPDGTGELFF.

In this sample, this clone turned up once. The rearrangement links TRBV3-1 (or the pseudogene TRBV3-2) to TRBJ1-3; tentative D call: TRBD1 (5 bases). CDR3 length equals 15 residues. The germline CDR1 and CDR2 sequences are LGHDT and YNNKEL (reference sequence). V was trimmed by 8 bases and J by 6 bases, leaving 20 bases between them. The CDR3 nucleotides read TGTGCCAGCGGAAGGGTGGACATCCCAACAAACACCATATATTTT. This gives the protein CASGRVDIPTNTIYF.